This T cell receptor beta chain derives from a study of Ad26.COV2.S vaccination and SARS-CoV-2 variants. Treatment noted: some 20 received Ad26.COV2.S at low or high dose, single or two shots; about 5 received placebo; per-sample allocation not given. The investigators took samples on day 63 after the first vaccine or placebo injection. Germline CDR1 and CDR2: LGHDT and YNNKEL (reference sequence). This CDR3 region has 15 residues. The V end lost 4 bases, the J end lost 8 bases, and 18 bases lay between the germline ends. Libraries were prepared by immunoSEQ multiplex PCR; TCRdb keeps only in-frame clonotypes and omits some of them. The sample shows about 680,000 clones, 70% to 90% of them seen only once.

This sequence originates from a person aged 18-60 years who received the Ad26.COV2.S COVID-19 vaccine or a placebo. The sample here was peripheral blood, taken in a trial of Ad26.COV2.S vaccine versus placebo. The chain is built from TRBV3-1 (or the pseudogene TRBV3-2) and TRBJ2-1, with D possibly matching TRBD2 (6 bases). CDR3 sequence reads: CASSPGAGRVDEQFF. As DNA, the CDR3 is TGTGCCAGCAGCCCCGGGGCGGGAAGGGTTGATGAGCAGTTCTTC.